The clone carrying this T cell receptor (beta chain) was recorded many times. Its antigen is as yet unknown. The sample carries other DNA sequences with the same CDR3. This specimen belongs to a study of shared clonotypes between healthy human individuals. This CDR3 is built from 15 residues. V lost 6 bases and J lost 9; bases outside the gene matches: 11. Germline V gives CDR1 ENHRY, CDR2 SYGVKD. At the deep level, the assay was run. In the original analysis: Quality scores were absent from the junction-only immunoSEQ sequences, so filtering differed. TCRdb keeps only in-frame clones here, not all; method: immunoSEQ multiplex PCR. V and J calls and clone size are given by that table; D and trimming were obtained from the DNA. The sample includes 550,000 to 700,000 clones, more than 70% of them seen just once. Study-wide results and caveats: Across subsets, estimated richness was generally greater for naive than for memory populations.

The rearrangement links TRBV10-3 to TRBJ2-1; 10 nucleotides line up with TRBD2. The source of this sequence is a woman in her twenties or thirties in good health. Sequencing was performed on memory CD4+ T cells sorted from blood. Subset specified: CD45RA-negative fraction. For the CDR3, the DNA is TGTGCCATCAGCGGACGAAAGCGGGAGGGCCGTGAGCAGTTCTTC. It specifies CAISGRKREGREQFF.